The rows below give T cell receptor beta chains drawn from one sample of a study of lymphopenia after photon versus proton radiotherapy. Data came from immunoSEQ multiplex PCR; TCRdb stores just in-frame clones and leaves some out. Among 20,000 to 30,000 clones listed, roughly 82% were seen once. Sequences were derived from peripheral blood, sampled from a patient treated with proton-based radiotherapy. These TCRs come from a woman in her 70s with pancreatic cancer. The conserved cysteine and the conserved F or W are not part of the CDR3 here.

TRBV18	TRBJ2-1	ASSPPSTYNEQF
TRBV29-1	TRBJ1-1	SVQLQGAAEAF
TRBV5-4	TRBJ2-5	ASSLDQGRGETQY
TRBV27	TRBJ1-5	ASSFGVRDQPQH
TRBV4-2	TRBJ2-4	ASSQDPGGGLSTAKNIQY
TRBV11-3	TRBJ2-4	ASSGGKNIQY
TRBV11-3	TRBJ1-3	ASSLGQFPSHGNTIY
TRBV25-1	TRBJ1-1	ASSEAGGRTEAF
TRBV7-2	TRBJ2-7	ASSPDPNEQY
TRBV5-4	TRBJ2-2	ASSLDGTGTGELF
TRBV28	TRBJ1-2	ASSQGGTGNYGYT
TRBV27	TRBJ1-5	ASSPLLSAYSNQPQH
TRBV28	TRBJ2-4	ASSKTSGRALAKNIQY
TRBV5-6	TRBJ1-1	ASSFQTLTDYTEAF
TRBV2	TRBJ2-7	ASRGAGEQY
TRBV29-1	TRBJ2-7	SVEGLTGRPYEQY
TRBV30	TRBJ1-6	AWSKAGGVWNSPLH
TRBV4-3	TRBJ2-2	ASSQGASGNTGELF
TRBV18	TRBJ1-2	ASSPNGGQGADYGYT
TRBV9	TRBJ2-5	ASSVTAGGLETQY
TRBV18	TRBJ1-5	ASSPPDNPQPQH
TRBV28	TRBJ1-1	ASSPGQPNTEAF
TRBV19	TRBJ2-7	ASSIRQASYEQY
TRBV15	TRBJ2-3	ATSRDPHTDTQY
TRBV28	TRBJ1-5	ASIRDSSNQPQH
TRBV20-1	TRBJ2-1	SASINEQF
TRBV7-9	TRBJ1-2	ASSLESGIGAYGYT
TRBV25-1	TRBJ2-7	ASSVQGASVHYEQY
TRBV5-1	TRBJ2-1	ASSFQRAGEQF
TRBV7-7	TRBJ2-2	ASRISNTGELF
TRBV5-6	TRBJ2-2	ASSWGLAGAGELF
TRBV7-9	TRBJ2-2	ASSPRTGNTGELF
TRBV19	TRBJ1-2	ASSMDAGISPPYGYT
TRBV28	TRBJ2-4	ASSYPGQGAQAKNIQY
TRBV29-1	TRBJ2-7	SASALRGDEQY
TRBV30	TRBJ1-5	AWSVYGDGNQPQH
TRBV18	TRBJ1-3	ASSPASSGNTIY
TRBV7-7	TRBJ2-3	ASSLGVGQGTTDTQY
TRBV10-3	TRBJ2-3	AIRGTLGIDTQY
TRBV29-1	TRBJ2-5	SVTGTGDRQETQY
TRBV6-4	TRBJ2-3	ASSDSQGITSTDTQY
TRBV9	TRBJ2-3	ASSSYADTQY